Each of the 11 T cell receptor beta chains below was sequenced from the same sample in a study of blood T cell repertoires in COVID-19. Here immunoSEQ multiplex PCR was the method, and the copy in TCRdb shows in-frame clones only, minus some. The sample lists about 35,000 clones, approximately 87% occurring once. Specimen: peripheral blood. The receptors shown here come from a human donor in a cohort sampled during active COVID-19.

V is TRBV28 and J is TRBJ1-2; 9 bases map to TRBD1. The germline V gene encodes CDR1 MDHEN and CDR2 SYDVKM. J gave up 11 bases and V 4 bases, and 11 bases lay outside the gene matches. This CDR3 has 14 residues. The CDR3 is CASSSGQGRSSYTF. The DNA for the CDR3 is TGTGCCAGCAGTTCGGGACAGGGTAGGAGTTCGTACACCTTC.

This sequence joins TRBV6-5 and TRBJ1-4, with 7 bases lining up with TRBD1. Trimming removed 6 bases from V and 5 bases from J; junction bases left unmatched: 3. The germline gives CDR1 MNHEY, CDR2 SVGAGI. There are 13 residues in the CDR3. CDR3 bases: TGTGCCAGCAGGACAGGGCCAAATGAAAAACTGTTTTTT. Protein: CASRTGPNEKLFF.

J is TRBJ2-7 and V is TRBV5-1, with D unclear. Looked up from germline, CDR1 is SGHRS and CDR2 is YFSETQ. V gave up 0 bases and J gave up 0 bases, with 10 bases separating them. The CDR3 has 15 amino acids. The DNA of the CDR3 is TGCGCCAGCAGCTTGGGCGGCCTAAGCTCCTACGAGCAGTACTTC. It codes for CASSLGGLSSYEQYF.

The sample holds one count of this clone. The rearrangement joins TRBV19 to TRBJ1-5, with D uncertain. Germline V gene sequence: CDR1 LNHDA, CDR2 SQIVND (reference sequence). Trimming removed 5 bases from V and 4 bases from J, with 9 bases in between. The CDR3 has 13 amino acids. This CDR3 is CASSLQINQPQHF. As DNA, the CDR3 is TGTGCCAGTAGTTTGCAGATTAATCAGCCCCAGCATTTT.

CDR3 sequence reads: CASSVDVGGRGANTEAFF. The DNA of the CDR3 is TGTGCCAGCAGCGTAGACGTGGGTGGGAGGGGGGCGAACACTGAAGCTTTCTTT. The V and J genes are TRBV9 and TRBJ1-1; a weak D match, TRBD1 (6 bases). The V gene's germline CDR1 is SGDLS and CDR2 YYNGEE. V lost 0 bases, J lost 1 base, and 19 bases lay in between. The CDR3 spans 18 residues.

As DNA, the CDR3 is TGCGCCAGCAGCCAAGCGAGTTATCCTATCCACTTT. This sequence encodes CASSQASYPIHF. The chain links TRBV4-1 to TRBJ1-6, with unresolved D. Germline V gene sequence: CDR1 MGHRA, CDR2 YSYEKL. Trimming cost V 1 base and J 17 bases, with 12 bases left between them. The CDR3 consists of 12 residues.

This rearrangement joins TRBV4-3 to TRBJ1-5; D possibly corresponds to TRBD1 (5 bases). Looked up from germline, CDR1 is LGHNA and CDR2 is YSLEER. The CDR3 runs to 16 residues. V was pared by 0 bases and J by 9 bases, with 18 bases between. The CDR3 DNA sequence: TGCGCCAGCAGCCAAGATCCCATGACAGTCCCGGGGCCCCAGCATTTT. Protein sequence: CASSQDPMTVPGPQHF.

The J gene is TRBJ1-2, the V gene TRBV27; 8 nucleotides match TRBD1. The CDR3 is 13 amino acids. With V trimmed by 6 bases and J by 5 bases, 5 bases remained unmatched. Germline V gene lookup returns CDR1 MNHEY and CDR2 SMNVEV (reference sequence). CDR3 DNA: TGTGCCAGCAGATTCGGACAGGGATATGGCTACACCTTC. Amino acid sequence: CASRFGQGYGYTF.

V gene TRBV7-9 combines with J gene TRBJ1-3, with 7 bases lining up with TRBD1. The CDR3 runs to 17 residues. J was trimmed by 4 bases and V by 5 bases; bases with no gene match: 14. Germline CDR1 and CDR2: SEHNR and FQNEAQ (reference sequence). The CDR3 loop is CASSEPYRGPAGNTIYF. The CDR3 bases are TGTGCCAGCAGCGAACCGTACAGGGGACCCGCAGGAAACACCATATATTTT.

The gene calls are TRBV4-1 and TRBJ1-1, with a tentative D call TRBD1 (6 bases). V shed 2 bases and J shed 5 bases, with 15 bases lying between them. The CDR3 is made up of 15 amino acids. Per the germline V gene, CDR1 is MGHRA and CDR2 is YSYEKL. The CDR3 nucleotides are TGCGCCAGCAGCCAACTCAGGACAGCGAGGACTGAAGCTTTCTTT. This codes for CASSQLRTARTEAFF.

The chain couples TRBV4-1 to TRBJ2-1; 10 positions match TRBD2. This CDR3 spans 19 amino acids. CDR1 and CDR2 (germline): MGHRA, YSYEKL. V trimming: 1 base; J trimming: 0 bases; junction bases outside the gene matches: 9. The CDR3, as DNA: TGCGCCAGCAGCCAAGTTTTAGCGGGGGGCGTGAGCTCCTACAATGAGCAGTTCTTC. It specifies CASSQVLAGGVSSYNEQFF.